These 22 T cell receptor beta chains originate from one sample sequenced in a study of yellow fever vaccine responses in identical twins (dated by TCRdb to 2017 to 2018). The library relied on RT-PCR. The sequencer was an Illumina HiSeq 2500. The public sequencing data were trimmed at Q25 with fastp and processed into clonotypes with MiXCR by TCRdb, which kept only in-frame beta chains. Every distinct CDR3 protein forms one entry, paired with its most common genes and DNA. This sample is represented by about 19,000 distinct CDR3 sequences; about two thirds of them were singletons. About 2.2% of the sample belongs to the ten largest clones. The input for sequencing was T cells from blood (PBMCs), unsorted or a sorted subset (not recorded which), taken before or after yellow fever vaccination (not recorded which). Source of these receptors: a woman aged 18-35 years who received the yellow fever vaccine. Donor details come from another sample of the same person, matched by shared clones.

This sequence joins TRBV29-1 and TRBJ2-7, with a weak D call TRBD1 (6 bases). V gave up 3 bases and J gave up 3 bases, with 15 bases separating them. The CDR3 spans 14 residues. The germline V gene has CDR1 SQVTM and CDR2 ANQGSEA. The CDR3 protein is CSVDFRDIYYEQYF. Written as DNA, the CDR3 is TGCAGCGTTGACTTCCGGGACATCTACTACGAGCAGTACTTC.

The CDR3 DNA reads as TGCAGCGTCTCTGGGGAGCAGTTCTTC. Translating gives CSVSGEQFF. The chain employs TRBV29-1 and TRBJ2-1; D uncertain. V was clipped by 6 bases and J by 10 bases, with 7 bases between them. The CDR3 is 9 residues long. Per the germline V gene, CDR1 is SQVTM and CDR2 is ANQGSEA.

This chain uses TRBV29-1 with TRBJ1-5; 8 nucleotides align to TRBD1. Germline loops: CDR1 SQVTM, CDR2 ANQGSEA. J gave up 6 bases and V 4 bases, and 8 bases lay outside the gene matches. The CDR3 consists of 14 residues. The CDR3: CSVGLGQGGQPQHF. In DNA, the CDR3 is TGCAGCGTTGGGTTAGGACAGGGCGGTCAGCCCCAGCATTTT.

The gene calls are TRBV19 and TRBJ2-7; D not resolved. The germline V and J ends were trimmed by 5 bases and 4 bases, with 12 bases remaining between them. This CDR3 is built from 13 residues. Germline lookup yields CDR1 LNHDA and CDR2 SQIVND (reference sequence). CDR3 bases: TGTGCCAGTAGTCCAAGTTCAGTTTACGAGCAGTACTTC. Residues: CASSPSSVYEQYF.

This clonotype has just a few counts. The J gene is TRBJ2-1, the V gene TRBV4-2; TRBD2 might be the D (5 bases). V lost 0 bases to trimming and J lost 4 bases, with 10 bases between them. CDR1 LGHNA and CDR2 YNFKEQ come from the germline V gene. The CDR3 loop spans 15 amino acids. The CDR3 DNA reads TGTGCCAGCAGCCAAGATCTAGCAGCATACAATGAGCAGTTCTTC. Its protein product is CASSQDLAAYNEQFF.

The V gene is TRBV4-2, the J gene TRBJ2-1; the D call may be TRBD1 or TRBD2 (5 bases each). Germline-derived CDR1 and CDR2 are LGHNA and YNFKEQ. This CDR3 is 18 amino acids long. Trimming removed 4 bases at V and 1 base at J, with 20 bases between. The CDR3 spells CASSPLKGTSTSYNEQFF. The CDR3 DNA reads TGTGCCAGCAGCCCTTTGAAAGGGACGTCTACATCCTACAATGAGCAGTTCTTC.

This chain links TRBV9 with TRBJ1-2; unclear D gene. This CDR3 region has 15 residues. Germline CDR1 reads SGDLS; CDR2 reads YYNGEE. Trimming left V 0 bases short and J 3 bases short, with 12 bases between. Here the CDR3 reads CASSVGAGIDYGYTF. In DNA, the CDR3 is TGTGCCAGCAGCGTAGGGGCAGGTATAGACTATGGCTACACCTTC.

The rearrangement links TRBV20-1 to TRBJ1-1; no clear D gene. Between the trimmed V and J ends, which lost 3 bases and 1 base, there was a span of 9 bases. CDR3 length: 13 amino acids. CDR1 and CDR2 from the germline V gene are DFQATT and SNEGSKA (reference sequence). For the CDR3, the DNA is TGCAGTGCTAGTGTGCGAGGGAACACTGAAGCTTTCTTT. It encodes CSASVRGNTEAFF.

The chain couples TRBV6-2 or TRBV6-3 to TRBJ2-7; D gene unclear. The V and J ends lost 1 base and 2 bases respectively, with 3 bases between them. Germline CDR1 and CDR2: MNHEY and SVGEGT. The CDR3 has 12 amino acids. The CDR3 loop reads CASSYLAYEQYF. CDR3 nucleotide sequence: TGTGCCAGCAGTTACTTAGCCTACGAGCAGTACTTC.

The chain uses TRBV2 and TRBJ2-3; no definite D call. Trimming removed 6 bases from V and 6 bases from J, with 10 bases in between. CDR1 is SNHLY, CDR2 FYNNEI, per germline. The CDR3 runs 12 residues. The CDR3 is CASSDVTDTQYF. The CDR3 DNA sequence: TGTGCCAGCAGCGATGTTACTGATACGCAGTATTTT. Variable domain in full (rest from reference TRBV2 and TRBJ2-3): EPEVTQTPSHQVTQMGQEVILRCVPISNHLYFYWYRQILGQKVEFLVSFYNNEISEKSEIFDDQFSVERPDGSNFTLKIRSTKLEDSAMYFCASSDVTDTQYFGPGTRLTVL.

The V and J genes are TRBV7-2 and TRBJ2-1, with a tentative D call TRBD2 (5 bases). The CDR3 spans 15 residues. Germline CDR1 and CDR2: SGHTA and FQGNSA. V lost 0 bases, J lost 3 bases, and 9 bases lay in between. CDR3 nucleotide sequence: TGTGCCAGCAGCTTAGCGGTGGGGAGCTACAATGAGCAGTTCTTC. Translation: CASSLAVGSYNEQFF.

This clonotype was detected only a few times. V and J are TRBV18 and TRBJ1-6; 7 bases are a match to TRBD1. Per the germline V gene, CDR1 is KGHSH and CDR2 is LQKENI. The CDR3 is made up of 15 amino acids. After removal of 5 bases from V and 8 bases from J, the junction contained 9 bases not matched to a gene. The CDR3 coding sequence is TGTGCCAGCTCATTAAGGGGACAGTCGGATTCACCCCTCCACTTT. Translation: CASSLRGQSDSPLHF.

This chain connects TRBV29-1 to TRBJ2-3, with no clear D. The ends were cut back, 1 base at V and 2 bases at J, with 4 bases in the middle. This CDR3 has 12 amino acids. Germline CDR1 is SQVTM and CDR2 is ANQGSEA. The chain's CDR3 is CSVEGDTDTQYF. DNA of the CDR3: TGCAGCGTTGAAGGTGACACAGATACGCAGTATTTT.

This chain links TRBV3-1 with TRBJ2-1; TRBD1 or TRBD2 may be the D gene (5 bases each). The CDR3 extends over 14 amino acids. The germline V gene encodes CDR1 LGHDT and CDR2 YNNKEL (reference sequence). V was trimmed by 1 base and J by 4 bases, leaving 8 bases between them. The CDR3 sequence: CASSQGGFYNEQFF. In DNA, the CDR3 is TGTGCCAGCAGCCAAGGGGGGTTTTACAATGAGCAGTTCTTC.

This chain joins TRBV18 and TRBJ1-2; perhaps TRBD1 as D (6 bases). The CDR3 is 15 amino acids. Per the germline V gene, CDR1 is KGHSH and CDR2 is LQKENI. V lost 6 bases and J 1 base, leaving 15 bases between the germline ends. The CDR3 sequence: CASSPTTGLNYGYTF. The CDR3 region has the DNA TGTGCCAGCTCCCCGACGACAGGCCTTAACTATGGCTACACCTTC.

This clonotype was seen only once. This rearrangement joins TRBV4-1 to TRBJ2-1, with no clear D. The length of the CDR3 is 13 residues. V lost 0 bases, J lost 4 bases, and 4 bases lay in between. Per the germline V gene, CDR1 is MGHRA and CDR2 is YSYEKL. Here the CDR3 DNA reads TGCGCCAGCAGCCAAGAGCTATACAATGAGCAGTTCTTC. Amino acids: CASSQELYNEQFF.

This sequence joins TRBV7-6 and TRBJ2-7, with 7 bases fitting TRBD1. Germline V CDR1 and CDR2: SGHVS, FNYEAQ. J lost 7 bases, V lost 5 bases, and 11 bases had no gene match. CDR3 size: 14 residues. The CDR3 DNA reads TGTGCCAGCAGCCCAACCGACAGGGCAAGGGAGCAGTACGTC. Translated: CASSPTDRAREQYV.

For the CDR3, the DNA is TGTGCCAGCAGTGTACAGGGGGGGGACACCGGGGAGCTGTTTTTT. Amino acid sequence: CASSVQGGDTGELFF. The V and J genes are TRBV12-3 or TRBV12-4 and TRBJ2-2; tentatively, D is TRBD1 (8 bases). The CDR3 is 15 residues long. V was cut by 5 bases and J by 3 bases, with 13 bases left in between.

The chain joins TRBV7-9 to TRBJ1-2; D may be TRBD1 (6 bases). V gave up 5 bases and J gave up 2 bases, with 9 bases separating them. This CDR3 comprises 13 residues. Germline CDR1 is SEHNR and CDR2 is FQNEAQ (reference sequence). CDR3 sequence: CASSQGPNYGYTF. For the CDR3, the DNA is TGTGCCAGCAGCCAGGGGCCCAACTATGGCTACACCTTC.

In this sample, this clonotype turned up a few times. This chain joins TRBV11-1 and TRBJ2-1; D perhaps matches TRBD2 (5 bases). This CDR3 has 14 amino acids. Looked up from germline, CDR1 is SGHAT and CDR2 is FQDESV (reference sequence). V lost 5 bases and J 3 bases, leaving 11 bases between the germline ends. CDR3 sequence reads: CASSPGSYYNEQFF. CDR3 in DNA: TGTGCCAGCAGCCCGGGGTCCTACTACAATGAGCAGTTCTTC. The full variable domain, in which reference TRBV11-1 and TRBJ2-1 provide the parts outside the CDR3, is EAEVAQSPRYKITEKSQAVAFWCDPISGHATLYWYRQILGQGPELLVQFQDESVVDDSQLPKDRFSAERLKGVDSTLKIQPAELGDSAMYLCASSPGSYYNEQFFGPGTRLTVL.

This clonotype was counted once. The V gene is TRBV10-3, the J gene TRBJ2-5; D call uncertain. Germline V gene lookup returns CDR1 ENHRY and CDR2 SYGVKD. CDR3 length equals 13 residues. With 3 bases removed from V and 1 base from J, the gap between germline ends came to 6 bases. The DNA of the CDR3 is TGTGCCATCAGTGACAGGTTCCAAGAGACCCAGTACTTC. Its translation is CAISDRFQETQYF.

The chain uses TRBV2 and TRBJ1-4; no reliable D call. The CDR3 runs to 11 residues. V was trimmed by 3 bases and J by 5 bases, leaving 1 base between them. From germline, CDR1 is SNHLY and CDR2 FYNNEI. The CDR3 sequence is CASSENEKLFF. In DNA form, the CDR3 reads TGTGCCAGCAGTGAGAATGAAAAACTGTTTTTT.